This record concerns one T cell receptor beta chain sequence. The sample holds a few counts of this clonotype. Its antigen is currently not known. The input lacks base qualities; no much larger clone sits a single base away. The CDR3 covers 16 residues, taking in both the cysteine and the phenylalanine. This entry keeps only the CDR3 DNA: 48 bases, framed from base 1. The junction shows trimming of 1 base on V and 0 bases on J, plus 10 bases between the germline ends. The germline V gene (reference sequence) gives CDR1 as SEHNR and CDR2 as FQNEAQ. Any patient with an uncontrolled infection, another autoimmune disease, pregnancy or lactation was excluded. Clinical symptoms, serum thyroxine and TRAb, thyroid ultrasound, and orbital computed tomography formed the basis for the diagnoses. Total RNA was extracted using Trizol reagent, and RNA quality was assessed on an Agilent 2100 Bioanalyzer. The sample comes from a study of T cells in Graves' hyperthyroidism and ophthalmopathy (dated by TCRdb to the late 2010s). A note on the overall study: To identify TCR V-J signatures that set the groups apart, the researchers used a discovery cohort of 100 patients, made up of approximately 43 with Graves' ophthalmopathy and about 60 with stable Graves' hyperthyroidism. Thyroid tissue and blood T-cell repertoires from over 5 Graves' hyperthyroidism patients were also compared in the study. Prospective prediction of ophthalmopathy was tested in an independent validation cohort consisting of 18 hyperthyroidism patients and around 16 patients who later progressed to ophthalmopathy. For training and testing, the approximately 97 patients in the discovery cohort were randomly divided in a 7:3 ratio. After blood sampling, hyperthyroidism patients were treated with methimazole at a starting dose of 30 mg daily, and ophthalmopathy patients were treated with high-dose intravenous methylprednisolone. The paper describes TCR Vbeta CDR3 sequencing of 140 or so peripheral blood samples, made up of approximately 40 ophthalmopathy patients, approximately 76 hyperthyroidism patients and some 17 progressor patients. The paper as a whole reports these results and caveats: Sample size was not statistically predetermined, and investigators were not blinded to group allocation. A 13 V-J signature model separated ophthalmopathy from stable hyperthyroidism, with around 88% sensitivity and roughly 81% specificity in cross-validation and 80%/75% in testing. During validation, the model predicted progression to ophthalmopathy a median of about 6.5 months ahead of onset, with more than 60% sensitivity and roughly 75% specificity. Most expanded thyroid clonotypes (frequency above 0.001) were also detected in blood, a finding suggesting that blood repertoires may reflect thyroid immune responses.

TCR beta CDR3 regions were amplified from RNA transcripts. For the first round of RT-PCR on the TCR CDR3, the HTBI primer set was used together with the Qiagen OneStep RT-PCR kit. Libraries were constructed in a second round of multiplex PCR, after which size selection and purification were performed. Paired-end sequencing of the libraries was performed with 100 bp reads on an Illumina HiSeq2000. The authors' pipeline ran thus. SOAPnuke was used to process the raw data, throwing out any read that contained adapters or uncalled bases, had a mean Phred below 15, or lacked an exact constant-primer or identifier match. High-quality paired reads were merged with COPE v1.2.5, and unique nucleotide sequences were defined as clonotypes. MiTCR v1.1 was used to align clonotypes to the IMGT TRBV, TRBD and TRBJ reference segments. Only V-J combinations with frequency above 0.0001, covering 99.2% of repertoires, were analysed. A TCS score was defined as the ratio between F50 (clonal expansion) and ExV (chaos), using BLOSUM62-based TCRdist between CDR3 peptides within each V-J. Welch's t-statistics and random forest reduced roughly 500 V-J features to fewer than 15, which were used in a naive Bayes classifier (R e1071). The similarity between thyroid and blood repertoires was quantified using the Morisita-Horn index. TCRdb reran the public reads through fastp at Q25 and MiXCR, keeping productive beta chains. Each entry merges the rows of one CDR3 protein and shows their most common DNA and genes. Here the V and J calls rest on TCRdb's processing, not on the authors' analysis. For this sample the table gives about 640,000 distinct CDR3 sequences, of which less than 45% were detected only once. 6.5% to 9% of the sample is held by the ten biggest clonotypes.

The material sequenced was peripheral blood or thyroid tissue (not recorded which). The chain couples TRBV7-9 to TRBJ1-3; a tentative D match to TRBD1 spans 6 bases. This TCR was sampled from an adult man with Graves' disease, either hyperthyroidism or ophthalmopathy (not recorded which). The CDR3 protein sequence reads: CASSLGGQTSGNTIYF. The DNA sequence is TGTGCCAGCAGCTTAGGAGGACAGACCTCTGGAAACACCATATATTTT.